The 20 T cell receptor beta chains below all came from one sample that was sequenced in a study of beta chain features in type 1 diabetes. Isolated RNA was reverse transcribed in full, so expressed TCRB transcripts were sequenced. Profiling relied on immunoSEQ multiplex PCR, and the TCRdb table lists in-frame clones only, not all of them. The sample contains about 24,000 clones, about 72% of which appear only once. Material: Tregs from blood. These receptors were obtained from a woman aged 40 to 50 in good health.

The chain couples TRBV5-1 to TRBJ2-3, with 10 bases fitting TRBD1. There are 15 residues in the CDR3. The ends lost 4 bases at V and 4 bases at J; junction bases unmatched: 6. Germline CDR1 is SGHRS and CDR2 is YFSETQ. The chain's CDR3 is CASSGQGVSADTQYF. In DNA form, the CDR3 reads TGCGCCAGCAGCGGACAGGGGGTTAGCGCAGATACGCAGTATTTT. Drawing the rest from reference TRBV5-1 and TRBJ2-3, the complete variable domain is KAGVTQTPRYLIKTRGQQVTLSCSPISGHRSVSWYQQTPGQGLQFLFEYFSETQRNKGNFPGRFSGRQFSNSRSEMNVSTLELGDSALYLCASSGQGVSADTQYFGPGTRLTVL.

This clone was observed a handful of times. The chain employs TRBV6-6 and TRBJ2-7; 7 bases line up with TRBD1. The CDR3 extends over 15 amino acids. Germline V gene data show CDR1 as MNHNY and CDR2 as SVGAGI (reference sequence). V was clipped by 6 bases and J by 0 bases; unmatched bases: 8. As DNA, the CDR3 is TGTGCCAGCAGCCTCGACAGGGCGGACTCCTACGAGCAGTACTTC. Its protein product is CASSLDRADSYEQYF.

V usage is TRBV5-1 and J usage is TRBJ2-3; weak D call: TRBD2 (5 bases). The V end was cut by 3 bases, the J end by 1 base, with 9 bases between. CDR3 length: 14 amino acids. Germline V lookup: CDR1 SGHRS, CDR2 YFSETQ. CDR3 sequence reads: CASSSLAGTDTQYF. For the CDR3, the DNA is TGCGCCAGCAGCTCCCTAGCTGGCACAGATACGCAGTATTTT.

The rearrangement links TRBV7-9 to TRBJ2-1; D is unclear. V was pared by 10 bases and J by 8 bases, with 21 bases between. In germline, CDR1 is SEHNR, CDR2 FQNEAQ (reference sequence). This CDR3 has 14 amino acids. CDR3 DNA: TGTGCCACCCGACTCGGAACGGTAGACGATGAGCAGTTCTTC. This gives the protein CATRLGTVDDEQFF.

This chain uses TRBV7-2 with TRBJ2-3; 9 bases map to TRBD2. Germline CDR1 is SGHTA and CDR2 is FQGNSA. The CDR3 has 15 residues. Trimming at V came to 1 base and at J to 6 bases, leaving 5 bases not matched to a gene. The CDR3 DNA sequence: TGTGCCAGCAGCTTAGGGACTAGCGCTGGGGATACGCAGTATTTT. Translation: CASSLGTSAGDTQYF.

The chain is built from TRBV18 and TRBJ2-5, with D unclear. The CDR3 length is 13 residues. Germline CDR1 reads KGHSH; CDR2 reads LQKENI. V gave up 5 bases and J gave up 1 base, with 8 bases separating them. CDR3 DNA sequence: TGTGCCAGCTCATCATTCAGCCAAGAGACCCAGTACTTC. Its protein product is CASSSFSQETQYF. Complete variable domain (other parts from reference TRBV18 and TRBJ2-5): NAGVMQNPRHLVRRRGQEARLRCSPMKGHSHVYWYRQLPEEGLKFMVYLQKENIIDESGMPKERFSAEFPKEGPSILRIQQVVRGDSAAYFCASSSFSQETQYFGPGTRLLVL.

The chain links TRBV5-4 to TRBJ1-1, with 9 bases that match TRBD1. V trimming: 1 base; J trimming: 4 bases; junction bases outside the gene matches: 2. CDR3 length equals 14 residues. Germline-derived CDR1 and CDR2 are SGHNT and YYREEE (reference sequence). CDR3 in DNA: TGTGCCAGCAGCTTGACAGGGGGCGGCACTGAAGCTTTCTTT. Translating gives CASSLTGGGTEAFF.

V gene TRBV5-1 combines with J gene TRBJ2-7; 9 bases line up with TRBD1. Germline trimming cut 4 bases from V and 3 bases from J; bases unmatched to any gene: 8. This CDR3 has 15 residues. The germline CDR1 and CDR2 sequences are SGHRS and YFSETQ. This chain's CDR3 is CASSPGQGLSYEQYF. CDR3 coding DNA: TGCGCCAGCAGCCCCGGACAGGGGCTTAGCTACGAGCAGTACTTC.

V gene TRBV7-6 combines with J gene TRBJ2-1, with TRBD1 as a possible D gene (5 bases). The CDR3 extends over 15 amino acids. Per the germline V gene, CDR1 is SGHVS and CDR2 is FNYEAQ. The V and J ends lost 1 base and 5 bases respectively, with 12 bases between them. The CDR3 nucleotides are TGTGCCAGCAGCTTAGAGGGGATGGGGCACAATGAGCAGTTCTTC. Amino acid sequence: CASSLEGMGHNEQFF.

The chain combines TRBV4-3 with TRBJ1-5, with TRBD1 as a possible D gene (6 bases). Germline V gene sequence: CDR1 LGHNA, CDR2 YSLEER. V lost 5 bases and J lost 7, with 12 bases in between. The CDR3 spans 13 residues. The CDR3 region is CASSTGLEQPQHF. The CDR3 region has the DNA TGCGCCAGCAGCACAGGGTTGGAACAGCCCCAGCATTTT.

This chain joins TRBV7-6 and TRBJ1-5; weak D call: TRBD1 (6 bases). V was shortened by 1 base and J by 6 bases, with 19 bases between the two germline ends. Per the germline V gene, CDR1 is SGHVS and CDR2 is FNYEAQ. This CDR3 comprises 17 residues. The CDR3 DNA follows: TGTGCCAGCAGCTTAGGGCGAATAAGGGGGTCGGGTCAGCCCCAGCATTTT. Its translation: CASSLGRIRGSGQPQHF. The whole variable domain, filled in from reference TRBV7-6 and TRBJ1-5, reads GAGVSQSPRYKVTKRGQDVALRCDPISGHVSLYWYRQALGQGPEFLTYFNYEAQQDKSGLPNDRFSAERPEGSISTLTIQRTEQRDSAMYRCASSLGRIRGSGQPQHFGDGTRLSIL.

This clone was seen a single time. This chain connects TRBV19 to TRBJ2-1; D possibly corresponds to TRBD1 (5 bases). The CDR3 covers 14 residues. With 2 bases removed from V and 6 bases from J, the gap between germline ends came to 11 bases. Germline V gives CDR1 LNHDA, CDR2 SQIVND (reference sequence). This CDR3 is CASSIPPRANEQFF. CDR3 DNA: TGTGCCAGTAGTATACCGCCCAGGGCCAATGAGCAGTTCTTC.

This sequence joins TRBV5-1 and TRBJ1-1, with TRBD1 matching over 9 bases. CDR3 length: 15 amino acids. Germline-derived CDR1 and CDR2 are SGHRS and YFSETQ. Trimming removed 0 bases from V and 8 bases from J; junction bases left unmatched: 8. The DNA of the CDR3 is TGCGCCAGCAGCTTGGGGGACAGGGCGAGAAACGAAGCTTTCTTT. Translated, it gives CASSLGDRARNEAFF.

V usage is TRBV23-1 and J usage is TRBJ2-5; 8 nucleotides agree with TRBD1. TRBV23-1 is an ORF, and what it does is uncertain. V dropped 1 base and J dropped 5; count of bases not matched to a gene: 9. The length of the CDR3 is 16 residues. Here the CDR3 DNA reads TGCGCCAGCAGTCAATGGGCAGGGGGCGGGACGGAGACCCAGTACTTC. Residues: CASSQWAGGGTETQYF.

The J gene is TRBJ1-6, the V gene TRBV2; the D is unclear. This CDR3 spans 14 amino acids. Germline V gene sequence: CDR1 SNHLY, CDR2 FYNNEI. V was trimmed by 4 bases and J by 9 bases, leaving 13 bases between them. The CDR3: CASSGVSRGSPLHF. As DNA, the CDR3 is TGTGCCAGCAGTGGGGTATCTCGGGGTTCACCCCTCCACTTT.

The table lists this clone with a count of one. The V and J genes are TRBV4-3 and TRBJ2-7; 7 positions match TRBD1. This CDR3 spans 16 amino acids. Germline trimming cut 4 bases from V and 0 bases from J; bases unmatched to any gene: 9. Germline V CDR1 and CDR2: LGHNA, YSLEER. This CDR3 is CASSLVLGQFSYEQYF. CDR3 coding DNA: TGCGCCAGCAGCCTAGTGTTGGGACAGTTCTCCTACGAGCAGTACTTC.

The chain couples TRBV7-6 to TRBJ2-1; 14 positions match TRBD2. Trimming removed 5 bases from V and 7 bases from J; junction bases left unmatched: 4. The CDR3 spans 15 residues. Germline V gives CDR1 SGHVS, CDR2 FNYEAQ. CDR3 in amino acids: CASSRLAGGPNEQFF. In DNA form, the CDR3 reads TGTGCCAGCAGCCGACTAGCGGGGGGGCCGAATGAGCAGTTCTTC.

In its sample, this clone was seen a few times. Written as DNA, the CDR3 is TGTGCCAGCAGCTGGCTCCGGGACTTCTCTTCCGAGCAGTACTTC. Encoded protein: CASSWLRDFSSEQYF. The chain carries TRBV7-2 and TRBJ2-7, with a tentative D call TRBD2 (6 bases). With 4 bases removed from V and 6 bases from J, the gap between germline ends came to 19 bases. Looked up from germline, CDR1 is SGHTA and CDR2 is FQGNSA. This CDR3 is built from 15 residues.

The rearrangement links TRBV29-1 to TRBJ1-2; 8 nucleotides align to TRBD1. Germline V CDR1 and CDR2: SQVTM, ANQGSEA. With V trimmed by 5 bases and J by 0 bases, 5 bases remained unmatched. This CDR3 region has 14 residues. DNA of the CDR3: TGCAGCGTTCAGACAGGGGTGACTAACTATGGCTACACCTTC. Residues: CSVQTGVTNYGYTF.

This clone was found a few times. V usage is TRBV6-1 and J usage is TRBJ1-6; 10 positions agree with TRBD1. Germline CDR1 MNHNS, CDR2 SASEGT. The CDR3 is 15 residues long. J gave up 7 bases and V 7 bases, and 7 bases lay outside the gene matches. DNA for the CDR3: TGTGCCAGCACCAGGGTGGACAGGGGGAATTCACCCCTCCACTTT. Translated, it gives CASTRVDRGNSPLHF.